A selection of T cell receptor beta chains follows, all from one sample in a study of Graves' ophthalmopathy and Graves' hyperthyroidism. TCRdb independently ran MiXCR on the multiplex PCR reads; one entry per CDR3 protein. The data show just over 600,000 distinct CDR3 sequences, over 20% seen once. Sequenced: peripheral blood. These receptors all come from a woman between 18 and 29 years old with stable Graves' hyperthyroidism. Some clones in this sample may be carry-over from other donors' samples. Both conserved end residues are part of each CDR3. The D gene is left open where the match is weak. Rows may omit the clone size; those that give it use once, few, many or a size class.

d_call clone_size j_call v_call cdr3_nt cdr3_aa
NA many TRBJ1-1 TRBV2 TGTGCCAGCCACTTTTGGGGGGGCACTGAAGCTTTCTTT CASHFWGGTEAFF
NA many TRBJ1-5 TRBV20-1 TGCAGTGCTAGAGACCAGGAAAGCAATCAGCCCCAGCATTTT CSARDQESNQPQHF
TRBD1 many TRBJ2-7 TRBV12-3/TRBV12-4 TGTGCCAGCAGCCCTTCTCTCGGACAGGGCCGCTACGAGCAGTACTTC CASSPSLGQGRYEQYF
NA NA TRBJ1-1 TRBV24-1 TGTGCCACCAGGGACAGTACTGAAGCTTTCTTT CATRDSTEAFF
NA many TRBJ1-1 TRBV29-1 TGCAGCGTAGAGATATTCGAGAACACTGAAGCTTTCTTT CSVEIFENTEAFF
NA many TRBJ1-2 TRBV6-5 TGTGCCAGCAGTTACATGGGAGGGTATGGCTACACCTTC CASSYMGGYGYTF
NA many TRBJ1-5 TRBV28 TGTGCCAGCCGTTTAAGCGGGCAGCCCCAGCATTTT CASRLSGQPQHF
NA NA TRBJ2-7 TRBV28 TGTGCCAGCAGTATTGACCGGGGACAGCAGTACTTC CASSIDRGQQYF
NA many TRBJ1-2 TRBV7-8 TGTGCCAGCAGCTTAGCACAGTATGCGGGGGCTGGCTACACCTTC CASSLAQYAGAGYTF
NA NA TRBJ1-1 TRBV7-9 TGTGCCAGCAGCTCAGAAATCCAGGGATTTGAAGCTTTCTTT CASSSEIQGFEAFF
TRBD1 many TRBJ1-2 TRBV6-2/TRBV6-3 TGTGCCAGCAGTTTCGACAGGGGTTCTAGCTACACCTTC CASSFDRGSSYTF
TRBD1 few TRBJ2-5 TRBV5-5 TGCGCCAGCAGCCAAGACAGGGGAACCCAAGAGACCCAGTACTTC CASSQDRGTQETQYF
TRBD2 many TRBJ2-7 TRBV6-1 TGTGCCAGCAGTGAATGGGCTAGCGGCTACCAAAGGGAGCAGTACTTC CASSEWASGYQREQYF
TRBD1 NA TRBJ1-1 TRBV24-1 TGTGCCACCAGTGATCACCGGGACAGGAGTGAAGCTTTCTTT CATSDHRDRSEAFF
TRBD1 many TRBJ2-7 TRBV5-1 TGCGCCAGCAGCTTGGTTGGGACAGGGGACTACGAGCAGTACTTC CASSLVGTGDYEQYF
NA NA TRBJ1-5 TRBV30 TGTGCCTGGAGTGTACTTAATCAGCCCCAGCATTTT CAWSVLNQPQHF
NA many TRBJ2-7 TRBV5-1 TGCGCCAGCAGCCCGGACAGTCCCTACGAGCAGTACTTC CASSPDSPYEQYF
NA many TRBJ1-5 TRBV12-3/TRBV12-4 TGTGCCAGCACCGTTAGCAATCAGCCCCAGCATTTT CASTVSNQPQHF
NA many TRBJ1-2 TRBV2 TGTGCCAGCAGCCTGTATGGGACAAACTATGGCTACACCTTC CASSLYGTNYGYTF
NA many TRBJ1-3 TRBV6-5 TGTGCCAGCAGTTACTCTAGGGTCAGCTCTGGAAACACCATATATTTT CASSYSRVSSGNTIYF
NA NA TRBJ2-7 TRBV30 TGTGCCTGGAGTTTGATGTACGAGCAGTACTTC CAWSLMYEQYF
NA NA TRBJ1-2 TRBV9 TGTGCCAGCAGCGTAGCCTCAGGGGTTGGCTATGGCTACACCTTC CASSVASGVGYGYTF
NA many TRBJ2-5 TRBV28 TGTGCCAGCGGGTGGGGCGAGAAGGAGACCCAGTACTTC CASGWGEKETQYF
TRBD1 many TRBJ1-2 TRBV2 TGTGCCAGCAGTTCGTCGACAGGGCAGGGTGGCTACACCTTC CASSSSTGQGGYTF
NA NA TRBJ2-5 TRBV7-7 TGTGCTAGCAGCCCCCAGGGTCAGGAGGCCCAGTACTTC CASSPQGQEAQYF
NA few TRBJ1-1 TRBV5-1 TGCGCCAGCAGCTTGGTGGGGGTTGAAGCTTTCTTT CASSLVGVEAFF
TRBD1 many TRBJ2-7 TRBV2 TGTGCCAGCGGGGATAAACAGGGGGCCGATGAGCAGTACTTC CASGDKQGADEQYF
TRBD1 many TRBJ1-5 TRBV27 TGTGCCACAGGGGGACAGGGGGGCAATCAGCCCCAGCATTTT CATGGQGGNQPQHF
TRBD2 NA TRBJ2-5 TRBV20-1 TGCAGTGCTCCCCGCGGAGGGAGGGTGGAGACCCAGTACTTC CSAPRGGRVETQYF
NA many TRBJ1-2 TRBV3-1 TGTGCCAGCAGCCAAGACAAAGGCTACACCTTC CASSQDKGYTF
NA few TRBJ2-5 TRBV9 TGTGCCAGCAGCGTAGATTCGGGTGAAGAGACCCAGTACTTC CASSVDSGEETQYF
NA many TRBJ1-2 TRBV28 TGTGCCAGCAGGGGTATGGGGACAAACTATGGCTACACCTTC CASRGMGTNYGYTF
NA NA TRBJ2-7 TRBV13 TGTGCCAGCAGCTTAGGCCCCTCCTATGGGCAGTACTTC CASSLGPSYGQYF
NA few TRBJ2-5 TRBV3-1 TGTGCCAGCAGCCAAGACGGGGGCCCCCCAGAGACCCAGTACTTC CASSQDGGPPETQYF
NA many TRBJ1-5 TRBV28 TGTGCCAGCAGTTTATCAAGTTTTAGCAACAATCAGCCCCAGCATTTT CASSLSSFSNNQPQHF
TRBD1 few TRBJ2-7 TRBV7-8 TGTGCCAGCAGCTTGAACCCCGGGACAGAGATTGCCTACGAGCAGTACTTC CASSLNPGTEIAYEQYF
NA NA TRBJ1-1 TRBV15 TGTGCCACCAGCAATCGACGAAGTCACACTGAAGCTTTCTTT CATSNRRSHTEAFF
TRBD1 NA TRBJ1-6 TRBV12-3/TRBV12-4 TGTGCCAGCAGTCCTGACCGGGACAGGGAGCGTTCACCCCTCCACTTT CASSPDRDRERSPLHF
NA many TRBJ2-5 TRBV10-3 TGTGCCTCCCAAGCCCCACCAGGGGAGACCCAGTACTTC CASQAPPGETQYF
NA few TRBJ2-5 TRBV9 TGTGCCAGCAGCCCCAGGACACATCAAGAGACCCAGTACTTC CASSPRTHQETQYF